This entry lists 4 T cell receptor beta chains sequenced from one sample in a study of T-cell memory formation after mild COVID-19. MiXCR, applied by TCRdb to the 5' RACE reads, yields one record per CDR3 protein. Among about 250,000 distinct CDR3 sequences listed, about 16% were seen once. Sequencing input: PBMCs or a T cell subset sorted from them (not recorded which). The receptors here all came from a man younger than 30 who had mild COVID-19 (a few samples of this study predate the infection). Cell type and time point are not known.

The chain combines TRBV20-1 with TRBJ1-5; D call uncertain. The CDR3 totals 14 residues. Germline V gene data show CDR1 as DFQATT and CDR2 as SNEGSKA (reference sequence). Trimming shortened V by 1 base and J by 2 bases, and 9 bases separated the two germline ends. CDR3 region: CSARGGSGNQPQHF. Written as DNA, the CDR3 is TGCAGTGCTAGAGGCGGGTCGGGCAATCAGCCCCAGCATTTT.

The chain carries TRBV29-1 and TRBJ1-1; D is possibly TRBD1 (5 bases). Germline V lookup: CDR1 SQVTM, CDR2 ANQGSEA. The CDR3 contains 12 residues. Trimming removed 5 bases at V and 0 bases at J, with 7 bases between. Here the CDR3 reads CSVKQVNTEAFF. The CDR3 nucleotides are TGCAGCGTTAAACAGGTGAACACTGAAGCTTTCTTT. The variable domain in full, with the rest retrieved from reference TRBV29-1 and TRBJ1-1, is SAVISQKPSRDICQRGTSLTIQCQVDSQVTMMFWYRQQPGQSLTLIATANQGSEATYESGFVIDKFPISRPNLTFSTLTVSNMSPEDSSIYLCSVKQVNTEAFFGQGTRLTVV.

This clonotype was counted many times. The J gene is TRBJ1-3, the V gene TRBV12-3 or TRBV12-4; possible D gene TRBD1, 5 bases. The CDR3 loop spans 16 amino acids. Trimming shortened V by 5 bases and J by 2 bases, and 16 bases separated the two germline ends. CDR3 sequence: CASSPPGGAAGNTIYF. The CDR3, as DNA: TGTGCCAGCAGTCCTCCCGGGGGTGCAGCTGGAAACACCATATATTTT.

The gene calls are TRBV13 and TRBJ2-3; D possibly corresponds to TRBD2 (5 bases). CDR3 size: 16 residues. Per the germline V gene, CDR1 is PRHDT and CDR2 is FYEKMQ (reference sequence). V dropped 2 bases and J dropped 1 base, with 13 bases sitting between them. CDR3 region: CASSLFAGPGTDTQYF. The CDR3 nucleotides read TGTGCCAGCAGCTTATTCGCGGGCCCTGGCACAGATACGCAGTATTTT.